This is a list of T cell receptor beta chains from one sample in a study of blood T cell repertoires in COVID-19. Method: immunoSEQ multiplex PCR; TCRdb's copy keeps in-frame clones and lacks some. The sample shows over 65,000 clones, 80% to 95% of them seen only once. The specimen was peripheral blood. These receptors originate from a human donor in a cohort sampled during active COVID-19. The CDR3 runs from the conserved cysteine through the conserved F or W. The D gene is left open where the match is weak. Clone sizes are given selectively: once, few, many, or a class where the clone is expanded.

j_gene	d_gene	v_gene	abundance	CDR3aa	CDR3nt
TRBJ1-5	NA	TRBV27	NA	CASSLSVGQPQHF	TGTGCCAGCAGTTTATCCGTCGGTCAGCCCCAGCATTTT
TRBJ2-2	NA	TRBV12-3/TRBV12-4	NA	CASSLAAAGELFF	TGTGCCAGCAGTTTAGCGGCGGCCGGGGAGCTGTTTTTT
TRBJ2-3	TRBD1	TRBV28	NA	CASSYGGTGVLGTQYF	TGTGCCAGCAGTTACGGCGGGACAGGAGTACTAGGTACGCAGTATTTT
TRBJ2-3	NA	TRBV7-9	NA	CASSLRDLGTQYF	TGTGCCAGCAGCTTGCGGGACTTGGGTACGCAGTATTTT
TRBJ2-7	TRBD1	TRBV12-5	NA	CASGPPRTGSSLVHEQYF	TGTGCTAGTGGACCCCCGAGGACAGGTTCAAGTCTCGTCCACGAGCAGTACTTC
TRBJ2-5	NA	TRBV7-2	NA	CASSSRSGAGPQYF	TGTGCCAGCAGCTCCAGGTCAGGGGCGGGCCCCCAGTACTTC
TRBJ2-2	TRBD1	TRBV6-5	NA	CASSYPTGGGTGELFF	TGTGCCAGCAGTTACCCCACAGGGGGTGGCACCGGGGAGCTGTTTTTT
TRBJ1-2	NA	TRBV7-2	NA	CASSLGPSEPLTGYTF	TGTGCCAGCAGCTTGGGCCCCTCCGAGCCCTTAACGGGCTACACCTTC
TRBJ2-3	NA	TRBV5-1	NA	CASSLRGLGTDTQYF	TGCGCCAGCAGCTTGCGCGGGCTCGGCACAGATACGCAGTATTTT
TRBJ1-1	NA	TRBV6-5	NA	CASSYSGTMNTEAFF	TGTGCCAGCAGTTACTCTGGCACAATGAACACTGAAGCTTTCTTT
TRBJ2-7	NA	TRBV23-1	NA	CASSQPRQGGICEQYF	TGCGCCAGCAGTCAACCTAGACAGGGAGGCATTTGCGAGCAGTACTTC
TRBJ1-1	NA	TRBV25-1	NA	CASSEFHNTEAFF	TGTGCCAGCAGTGAATTTCACAATACCGAAGCTTTCTTT
TRBJ2-2	NA	TRBV5-1	NA	CASSLVQGTGELFF	TGCGCCAGCAGCTTGGTTCAGGGAACCGGGGAGCTGTTTTTT
TRBJ1-4	NA	TRBV30	once	CAWKQGKGEKLFF	TGTGCCTGGAAGCAGGGGAAAGGCGAAAAACTGTTTTTT
TRBJ1-6	NA	TRBV23-1	NA	CASSFPLPGQQNSPLHF	TGCGCCAGCAGTTTCCCCTTGCCGGGACAACAAAATTCACCCCTCCACTTT
TRBJ2-3	NA	TRBV7-2	NA	CASREARDTQYF	TGTGCCAGCAGAGAGGCGCGGGATACGCAGTATTTT
TRBJ1-1	NA	TRBV24-1	NA	CATSDFRGTEAFF	TGTGCCACCAGTGATTTCAGGGGCACTGAAGCTTTCTTT
TRBJ1-2	TRBD1	TRBV4-3	NA	CASSQVPTGAYGYTF	TGCGCCAGCAGCCAAGTCCCCACAGGGGCCTATGGCTACACCTTC
TRBJ1-6	NA	TRBV3-1/TRBV3-2	NA	CASRRETRHRTYNSPLHF	TGTGCCAGCAGGAGGGAAACCCGGCACCGTACTTATAATTCACCCCTCCACTTT
TRBJ2-3	NA	TRBV11-3	NA	CASSLGPPMDTQYF	TGTGCCAGCAGCTTAGGGCCCCCGATGGATACGCAGTATTTT
TRBJ2-3	NA	TRBV11-2	NA	CASSLTGQDTQYF	TGTGCCAGCAGCTTAACAGGGCAGGATACGCAGTATTTT